This T cell receptor beta chain appears in the sequencing data of a study of T cells in Graves' hyperthyroidism and ophthalmopathy. Study results and limitations: Patients with ophthalmopathy were separated from those with stable hyperthyroidism by a 13 V-J model.

Hyperthyroidism, newly diagnosed and lasting under 2 months, affected patients aged 18 to 65. Based on clinical symptoms, serum thyroxine and TRAb, thyroid ultrasound and orbital computed tomography, diagnoses were reached. Trimming took 6 bases from V and 10 from J; bases not matched to a gene: 11. This CDR3 region has 14 residues. CDR1 is MNHEY, CDR2 SMNVEV, per germline (reference sequence). There were TCR beta CDR3 regions amplified from RNA transcripts. RT-PCR in the first round (using the HTBI primer set) targeted the TCR CDR3. TCRdb re-analysed the multiplex PCR reads in MiXCR, keeping a single row per CDR3 protein. The repertoire has approximately 430,000 distinct CDR3 sequences, about 15% of them found once; the top ten carry roughly 7.7%. This clonotype has ten or more counts. Its antigen remains unidentified.

The TCR sequence derives from a woman younger than 35 with Graves' hyperthyroidism. This chain links TRBV27 with TRBJ2-1, with 8 positions matching TRBD2. The sample was blood. CDR3 DNA sequence: TGTGCCAGCAGCTCTTGGGGACTAGGAGGGGAGCAGTTCTTC. Translating it yields CASSSWGLGGEQFF.